This TCR beta chain appears in the sequencing data of a study of blood T cell repertoires in COVID-19. Study summary: PBMCs, B-cell-depleted T cells, or T cells were the source of the cDNA or gDNA that made up the material.

The CDR3 consists of 17 residues. The V gene's germline CDR1 is SGHNT and CDR2 YENEEA. V was trimmed by 1 base and J by 4 bases, leaving 18 bases between them. In the authors' methods: Nucleated cell number was recorded as an estimate derived from reference gene primer amplification. Data came from immunoSEQ multiplex PCR; TCRdb stores just in-frame clones and leaves some out. D and trimming were read from the DNA, whereas the V and J calls and clone size are those reported in that table. The data show approximately 300,000 clones, 70% to 90% seen once. Sequencing was done on a sample of peripheral blood. The chain links TRBV11-3 to TRBJ2-3, with D maybe TRBD1 (6 bases). The clonotype was recovered from a man aged 18 to 29 who had recovered from COVID-19. Here the CDR3 DNA reads TGTGCCAGCAGCTTAGGGCCCGACAGGTTCCTCCCAGATACGCAGTATTTT. This gives the protein CASSLGPDRFLPDTQYF.